These 32 T cell receptor beta chains share one sample of origin, sequenced in a study of cytomegalovirus exposure and HLA in healthy donors (dated by TCRdb to the late 2010s). The library was prepared using the immunoSEQ multiplex PCR assay. In TCRdb, the immuneACCESS table is reduced to in-frame sequences with V and J assigned. These tables do not hold every clone; where another copy was compared, an unresolved V gene accounts for under half, and the others remain unexplained. Counted in this sample were around 150,000 clones; about 89% of them appeared once. 2.5% to 4% of the sample goes to the ten largest clones. Sequenced input: PBMCs. These receptor sequences come from a woman aged 18 to 35 in good health and CMV-seropositive.

In its sample, this clone was seen once. Distinct nucleotide sequences in the sample also encode this CDR3. The V call is TRBV6-5, the J call TRBJ2-3; 7 bases fit TRBD1. Germline V gene data show CDR1 as MNHEY and CDR2 as SVGAGI. With 6 bases clipped from V and 0 bases from J, the junction kept 0 bases outside the gene matches. This CDR3 spans 13 amino acids. DNA for the CDR3: TGTGCCAGCAGCAGGGGGAGCACAGATACGCAGTATTTT. This sequence encodes CASSRGSTDTQYF.

For the CDR3, the DNA is TGTGCCAGCAGCTTACTGGGACTAGCAAGCGAGCAGTACTTC. This gives the protein CASSLLGLASEQYF. The chain recombines TRBV7-6 with TRBJ2-7; 9 nucleotides line up with TRBD2. With 2 bases clipped from V and 6 bases from J, the junction kept 5 bases outside the gene matches. CDR1 is SGHVS, CDR2 FNYEAQ, per germline. There are 14 residues in the CDR3.

This clone was observed a handful of times. The chain links TRBV19 to TRBJ1-3, with D perhaps matching TRBD1 (5 bases). Per germline, CDR1 LNHDA and CDR2 SQIVND (reference sequence). Trimming shortened V by 4 bases and J by 2 bases, and 6 bases separated the two germline ends. The CDR3 contains 13 residues. The CDR3 reads CASSRQTGNTIYF. The DNA of the CDR3 is TGTGCCAGTAGTAGACAGACTGGAAACACCATATATTTT.

This chain connects TRBV25-1 to TRBJ2-7, with D possibly matching TRBD1 (5 bases). The CDR3 has 11 residues. Germline loops: CDR1 MGHDK, CDR2 SYGVNS. V gave up 10 bases and J gave up 5 bases, with 12 bases separating them. The CDR3 here is CATVQDNEQYF. Here the CDR3 DNA reads TGTGCCACCGTACAGGATAACGAGCAGTACTTC.

CDR3 sequence reads: CASSPGFRTTEAFF. The CDR3 DNA sequence: TGTGCCAGCAGCCCAGGGTTCCGAACCACTGAAGCTTTCTTT. The V gene is TRBV6-1, the J gene TRBJ1-1; tentative D call: TRBD1 (5 bases). Germline assignment: CDR1 MNHNS and CDR2 SASEGT. V was clipped by 6 bases and J by 4 bases, with 15 bases between them. The CDR3 has 14 residues.

The chain's CDR3 is CAWENYRGNYGYTF. CDR3 nucleotide sequence: TGTGCCTGGGAAAACTACAGGGGGAACTATGGCTACACCTTC. This chain uses TRBV30 with TRBJ1-2; the match to TRBD1 covers 8 bases. The CDR3 totals 14 residues. Germline V lookup: CDR1 GTSNPN, CDR2 SVGIG (reference sequence). With V trimmed by 5 bases and J by 2 bases, 7 bases remained unmatched.

The rearrangement joins TRBV12-5 to TRBJ2-1; 9 bases line up with TRBD2. Germline trimming cut 3 bases from V and 6 bases from J; bases unmatched to any gene: 9. The CDR3 sequence is 16 residues long. Per the germline V gene, CDR1 is LGHNT and CDR2 is FRNRAP. CDR3 bases: TGTGCTAGTGGTTTCCTTCTAGCGGGAAAAATCAATGAGCAGTTCTTC. Translation: CASGFLLAGKINEQFF.

The rearrangement uses TRBV7-2 and TRBJ1-1; D is uncertain. Germline V lookup: CDR1 SGHTA, CDR2 FQGNSA. Trimming took off 3 bases at V and 8 bases at J, with 13 bases between the two ends. The CDR3 has 13 amino acids. DNA for the CDR3: TGTGCCAGCAGCTTTCTACGCCAGGCCGAAGCTTTCTTT. This translates into CASSFLRQAEAFF.

The CDR3 sequence is CASSQDRGYPFYEQYF. Here the CDR3 DNA reads TGCGCCAGCAGCCAAGACAGGGGATACCCATTCTACGAGCAGTACTTC. This chain joins TRBV4-1 and TRBJ2-7, with a possible D match to TRBD1 (6 bases). The CDR3 runs to 16 residues. Per the germline V gene, CDR1 is MGHRA and CDR2 is YSYEKL. Between the trimmed V and J ends, which lost 0 bases and 3 bases, there was a span of 15 bases.

This clone was observed a few times. The chain has TRBV7-9 and TRBJ1-4, with 11 bases identical to TRBD1. The CDR3 runs 15 residues. V shed 1 base and J 8 bases; nucleotides not matched to a gene: 3. Germline CDR1 is SEHNR and CDR2 is FQNEAQ (reference sequence). CDR3 coding DNA: TGTGCCAGCAGCTTAGTTAGGACAGGGGGCGAAAAACTGTTTTTT. Residues: CASSLVRTGGEKLFF.

V and J are TRBV6-6 and TRBJ1-1, with 8 nucleotides matching TRBD1. V shed 7 bases and J 1 base; nucleotides not matched to a gene: 2. CDR3 length: 13 residues. Germline V gives CDR1 MNHNY, CDR2 SVGAGI (reference sequence). The DNA of the CDR3 is TGTGCCAGCATCGGACAGGGGAACACTGAAGCTTTCTTT. Translated: CASIGQGNTEAFF.

The chain is built from TRBV2 and TRBJ2-5, with D tentatively TRBD2 (6 bases). V lost 3 bases and J lost 2, with 10 bases in between. CDR3 length equals 14 residues. Germline CDR1 is SNHLY and CDR2 is FYNNEI. The CDR3 protein is CASSDSRGQETQYF. Written as DNA, the CDR3 is TGTGCCAGCAGTGATAGCCGGGGGCAAGAGACCCAGTACTTC. The entire variable domain, with the rest obtained from reference TRBV2 and TRBJ2-5, is as follows: EPEVTQTPSHQVTQMGQEVILRCVPISNHLYFYWYRQILGQKVEFLVSFYNNEISEKSEIFDDQFSVERPDGSNFTLKIRSTKLEDSAMYFCASSDSRGQETQYFGPGTRLLVL.

The chain recombines TRBV7-9 with TRBJ2-3, with D possibly TRBD1 on 6 matching bases. There are 15 residues in the CDR3. Germline CDR1 is SEHNR and CDR2 is FQNEAQ (reference sequence). V shed 0 bases and J shed 1 base, with 8 bases lying between them. CDR3 DNA sequence: TGTGCCAGCAGCTTAGCGACAGGACGCACAGATACGCAGTATTTT. This translates into CASSLATGRTDTQYF. The whole variable domain, remainder taken from reference TRBV7-9 and TRBJ2-3, is DTGVSQNPRHKITKRGQNVTFRCDPISEHNRLYWYRQTLGQGPEFLTYFQNEAQLEKSRLLSDRFSAERPKGSFSTLEIQRTEQGDSAMYLCASSLATGRTDTQYFGPGTRLTVL.

This chain connects TRBV19 to TRBJ1-5; 10 bases map to TRBD1. Germline-derived CDR1 and CDR2 are LNHDA and SQIVND (reference sequence). The CDR3 has 17 amino acids. The trim removed 7 bases at V and 0 bases at J, leaving 9 bases unmatched. CDR3 amino acids: CASNPGTGEYSNQPQHF. CDR3 in DNA: TGTGCCAGTAATCCCGGGACAGGGGAATATAGCAATCAGCCCCAGCATTTT.

This rearrangement joins TRBV6-5 to TRBJ1-1; TRBD1 is a possible D gene (5 bases). This CDR3 has 16 residues. Trimming removed 2 bases from V and 1 base from J, with 14 bases in between. The germline V gene has CDR1 MNHEY and CDR2 SVGAGI. Here the CDR3 reads CASSYVRAAANTEAFF. CDR3 nucleotide sequence: TGTGCCAGCAGTTACGTCAGGGCGGCCGCGAACACTGAAGCTTTCTTT.

This clone is a singleton in its sample. The DNA of the CDR3 is TGTGCCAGCAGCGAGGACAGGGGTTTGGCTGGAAACACCATATATTTT. It is translated as CASSEDRGLAGNTIYF. The rearrangement joins TRBV21-1 to TRBJ1-3; the D segment call TRBD1 is taken from the table without a DNA check. TRBV21-1 is labeled a pseudogene. The CDR3 totals 16 residues.

The chain recombines TRBV12-5 with TRBJ2-7, with a tentative D call TRBD2 (6 bases). CDR3 size: 16 residues. Trimming shortened V by 1 base and J by 5 bases, and 18 bases separated the two germline ends. The germline V gene encodes CDR1 LGHNT and CDR2 FRNRAP. The CDR3 DNA is TGTGCTAGTGGTTTGGCAACGGGACTGAGAGCCCACGAGCAGTACTTC. Its protein product is CASGLATGLRAHEQYF.

The chain uses TRBV7-9 and TRBJ2-7, with D possibly being TRBD2 (6 bases). This CDR3 is built from 17 residues. Trimming took 2 bases from V and 5 from J, leaving 22 bases between them. Per the germline V gene, CDR1 is SEHNR and CDR2 is FQNEAQ (reference sequence). Here the CDR3 DNA reads TGTGCCAGCAGCTTACGGGGGACGGGAGTTTTAAAGGACGAGCAGTACTTC. Translation: CASSLRGTGVLKDEQYF.

This chain uses TRBV11-2 with TRBJ2-7; 8 bases are a match to TRBD2. The CDR3 consists of 14 residues. The V gene's germline CDR1 is SGHAT and CDR2 FQNNGV. V gave up 7 bases and J gave up 2 bases; unmatched junction bases: 7. CDR3 in amino acids: CASKSAGGPYEQYF. The CDR3 DNA reads TGTGCCAGCAAGTCCGCGGGAGGCCCCTACGAGCAGTACTTC.

This chain joins TRBV7-2 and TRBJ2-1, with D perhaps matching TRBD2 (5 bases). CDR3 length: 13 amino acids. Germline CDR1 SGHTA, CDR2 FQGNSA. V lost 4 bases and J 7 bases, leaving 11 bases between the germline ends. The chain's CDR3 is CASSSLSGNEQFF. CDR3 nucleotides: TGTGCCAGCAGCTCCCTCTCGGGGAATGAGCAGTTCTTC.

The V gene is TRBV6-4, the J gene TRBJ2-2, with D tentatively TRBD2 (6 bases). The germline V and J ends were trimmed by 3 bases and 6 bases, with 11 bases remaining between them. Germline lookup yields CDR1 MRHNA and CDR2 SNTAGT. The CDR3 spans 14 residues. The CDR3 DNA follows: TGTGCCAGCAGTGAAGGCGGGAAGGCCGGGGAGCTGTTTTTT. It codes for CASSEGGKAGELFF.

The chain joins TRBV7-3 to TRBJ1-1; D is possibly TRBD1 (6 bases). Trimming stripped 6 bases from V and 6 bases from J, with 20 bases between. The CDR3 has 15 amino acids. Germline CDR1 SGHTA, CDR2 FQGTGA. The CDR3 region is CASSVNPTGPAEAFF. In DNA form, the CDR3 reads TGTGCCAGCAGTGTCAACCCGACAGGACCCGCTGAAGCTTTCTTT.

CDR3 amino acids: CASSLSGTQSTDTQYF. CDR3 coding DNA: TGTGCCAGCTCTCTCAGCGGGACCCAGAGCACAGATACGCAGTATTTT. The rearrangement uses TRBV18 and TRBJ2-3; 7 bases line up with TRBD2. Germline lookup yields CDR1 KGHSH and CDR2 LQKENI. The CDR3 runs to 16 residues. Trimming took 6 bases from V and 0 from J; bases not matched to a gene: 9.

This chain connects TRBV4-2 to TRBJ2-3; D is possibly TRBD1 (6 bases). Trimming left V 2 bases short and J 4 bases short, with 13 bases between. The germline V gene encodes CDR1 LGHNA and CDR2 YNFKEQ. CDR3 length equals 15 residues. CDR3 DNA sequence: TGTGCCAGCAGCCAAACAACAGGGTTAGCAGATACGCAGTATTTT. Translated: CASSQTTGLADTQYF.

This chain uses TRBV23-1 with TRBJ1-1; D might be TRBD1 (5 bases). TRBV23-1 is sorted into the ORF group, with uncertain function. V was shortened by 4 bases and J by 8 bases, with 20 bases between the two germline ends. The CDR3 has 15 amino acids. This chain's CDR3 is CASSRNDRVIEEAFF. For the CDR3, the DNA is TGCGCCAGCAGTCGAAATGACAGAGTGATAGAGGAAGCTTTCTTT.

The J gene is TRBJ2-5, the V gene TRBV6-5; 8 bases match TRBD2. Looked up from germline, CDR1 is MNHEY and CDR2 is SVGAGI. This CDR3 has 15 amino acids. The V and J ends lost 5 bases and 4 bases, in that order; junction bases with no gene match: 9. The CDR3 spells CASSPQGLDRETQYF. Here the CDR3 DNA reads TGTGCCAGCAGTCCTCAGGGACTAGATCGAGAGACCCAGTACTTC.

Only one count was recorded for this clone. The V call is TRBV19, the J call TRBJ2-7; D might be TRBD2 (5 bases). Germline-derived CDR1 and CDR2 are LNHDA and SQIVND (reference sequence). V was pared by 9 bases and J by 4 bases, with 16 bases between. The CDR3 runs to 13 residues. Written as DNA, the CDR3 is TGTGCCAGCTCGGAGGTATTTCTATACGAGCAGTACTTC. This codes for CASSEVFLYEQYF.

J is TRBJ1-4 and V is TRBV25-1; perhaps TRBD1 as D (5 bases). Trimming took 8 bases from V and 7 from J, leaving 14 bases between them. The germline gives CDR1 MGHDK, CDR2 SYGVNS. The CDR3 consists of 13 residues. CDR3 bases: TGTGCCAGCTCCGGGGGAAGGAGTGAAAAACTGTTTTTT. Translating gives CASSGGRSEKLFF.

This rearrangement joins TRBV30 to TRBJ1-4; 9 bases map to TRBD1. The germline V gene encodes CDR1 GTSNPN and CDR2 SVGIG (reference sequence). The CDR3 extends over 15 amino acids. With 2 bases clipped from V and 7 bases from J, the junction kept 8 bases outside the gene matches. DNA for the CDR3: TGTGCCTGGAGTCTCACAGGGGGCATTGGTGAAAAACTGTTTTTT. It codes for CAWSLTGGIGEKLFF.

The chain joins TRBV5-5 to TRBJ2-1; possible D gene TRBD2, 6 bases. With 1 base removed from V and 5 bases from J, the gap between germline ends came to 16 bases. This CDR3 comprises 16 residues. Germline values: CDR1 SGHKS, CDR2 YYEKEE (reference sequence). The CDR3 nucleotides are TGTGCCAGCAGCTTGCGCCTGACTAGTTCCAACAATGAGCAGTTCTTC. Translation: CASSLRLTSSNNEQFF.

The J gene is TRBJ2-7, the V gene TRBV18, with D perhaps TRBD1 (5 bases). V lost 1 base to trimming and J lost 7 bases, with 11 bases between them. Per germline, CDR1 KGHSH and CDR2 LQKENI. CDR3 length: 13 amino acids. CDR3 nucleotides: TGTGCCAGCTCACCACGGTATGGGGCAGAGCAGTACTTC. Protein: CASSPRYGAEQYF.

This sequence joins TRBV5-1 and TRBJ2-3; 7 nucleotides line up with TRBD1. In germline, CDR1 is SGHRS, CDR2 YFSETQ. The trim removed 2 bases at V and 5 bases at J, leaving 8 bases unmatched. The CDR3 consists of 15 residues. The chain's CDR3 is CASSLDRVAVDTQYF. CDR3 DNA: TGCGCCAGCAGCTTAGACAGGGTGGCTGTAGATACGCAGTATTTT.